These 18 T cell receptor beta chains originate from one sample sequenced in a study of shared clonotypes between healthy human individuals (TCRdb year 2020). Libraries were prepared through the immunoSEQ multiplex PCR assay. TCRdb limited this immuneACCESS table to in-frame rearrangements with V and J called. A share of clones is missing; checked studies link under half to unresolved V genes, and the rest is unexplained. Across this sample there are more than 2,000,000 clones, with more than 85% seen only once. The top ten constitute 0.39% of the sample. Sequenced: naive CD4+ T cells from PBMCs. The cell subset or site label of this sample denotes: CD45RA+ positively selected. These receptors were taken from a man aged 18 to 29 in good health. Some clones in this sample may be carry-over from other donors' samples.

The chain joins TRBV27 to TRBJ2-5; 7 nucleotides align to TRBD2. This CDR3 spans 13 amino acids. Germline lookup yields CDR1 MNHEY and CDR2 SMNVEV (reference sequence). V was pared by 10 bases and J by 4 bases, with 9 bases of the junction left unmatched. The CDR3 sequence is CATLKAGSETQYF. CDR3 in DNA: TGTGCCACCCTCAAAGCGGGGTCAGAGACCCAGTACTTC.

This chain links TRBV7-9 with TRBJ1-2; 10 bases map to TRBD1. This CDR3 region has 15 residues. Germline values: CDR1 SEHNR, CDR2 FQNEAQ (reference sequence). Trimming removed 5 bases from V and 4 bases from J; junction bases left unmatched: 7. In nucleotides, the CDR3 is TGTGCCAGCAGCCCAGACAGGGGGCGCTTCTATGGCTACACCTTC. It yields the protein CASSPDRGRFYGYTF.

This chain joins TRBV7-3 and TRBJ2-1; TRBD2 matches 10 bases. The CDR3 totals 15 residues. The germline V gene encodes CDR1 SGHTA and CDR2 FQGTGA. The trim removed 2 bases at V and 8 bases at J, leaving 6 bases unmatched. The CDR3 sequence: CASSLLASGSYEQFF. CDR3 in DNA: TGTGCCAGCAGCTTATTGGCTAGCGGGAGCTATGAGCAGTTCTTC.

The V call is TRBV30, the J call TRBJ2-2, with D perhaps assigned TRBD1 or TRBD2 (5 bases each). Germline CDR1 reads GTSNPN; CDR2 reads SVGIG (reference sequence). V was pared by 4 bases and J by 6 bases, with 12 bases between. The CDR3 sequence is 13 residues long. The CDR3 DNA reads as TGTGCCTGGATGTTCGGGACGGCCGGGGAGCTGTTTTTT. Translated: CAWMFGTAGELFF.

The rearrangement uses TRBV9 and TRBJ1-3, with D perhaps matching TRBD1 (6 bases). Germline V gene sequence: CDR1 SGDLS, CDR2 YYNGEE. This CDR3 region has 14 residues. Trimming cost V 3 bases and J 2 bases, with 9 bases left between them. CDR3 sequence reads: CASSAKGAGNTIYF. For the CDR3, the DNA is TGTGCCAGCAGCGCAAAGGGGGCTGGAAACACCATATATTTT.

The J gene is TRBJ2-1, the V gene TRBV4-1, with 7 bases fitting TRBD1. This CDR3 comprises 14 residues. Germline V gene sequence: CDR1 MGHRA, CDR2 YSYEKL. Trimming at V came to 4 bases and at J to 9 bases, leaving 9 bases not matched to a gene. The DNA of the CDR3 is TGCGCCAGCAGCCTAAAAACAGGGGCGGCTGAGCAGTTCTTC. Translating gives CASSLKTGAAEQFF.

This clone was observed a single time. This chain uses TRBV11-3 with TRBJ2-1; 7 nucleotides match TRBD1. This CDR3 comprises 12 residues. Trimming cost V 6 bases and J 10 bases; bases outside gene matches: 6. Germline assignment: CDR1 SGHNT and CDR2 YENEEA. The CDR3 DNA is TGTGCCAGCAGACGGGACAGTGGGGAGCAGTTCTTC. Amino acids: CASRRDSGEQFF.

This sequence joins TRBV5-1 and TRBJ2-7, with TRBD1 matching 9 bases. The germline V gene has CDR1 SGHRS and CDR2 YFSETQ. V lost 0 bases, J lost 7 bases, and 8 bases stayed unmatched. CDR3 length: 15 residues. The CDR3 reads CASSLVTTGGWEQYF. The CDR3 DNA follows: TGCGCCAGCAGCTTGGTAACGACAGGGGGTTGGGAGCAGTACTTC.

The chain's CDR3 is CASSLGRQNIQYF. The CDR3 nucleotides read TGTGCCAGCAGCCTAGGTAGGCAGAACATTCAGTACTTC. The chain combines TRBV11-1 with TRBJ2-4; no clear D gene. Germline V gene data show CDR1 as SGHAT and CDR2 as FQDESV (reference sequence). The CDR3 length is 13 residues. V lost 5 bases and J 7 bases, leaving 12 bases between the germline ends.

Here the CDR3 DNA reads TGTGCCAGCTCCTCGGCGGACGGAGTCAATCAGCCCCAGCATTTT. Translation gives CASSSADGVNQPQHF. The rearrangement joins TRBV18 to TRBJ1-5; no clear D. Trimming stripped 6 bases from V and 3 bases from J, with 15 bases between. Germline CDR1 and CDR2: KGHSH and LQKENI. The CDR3 consists of 15 residues.

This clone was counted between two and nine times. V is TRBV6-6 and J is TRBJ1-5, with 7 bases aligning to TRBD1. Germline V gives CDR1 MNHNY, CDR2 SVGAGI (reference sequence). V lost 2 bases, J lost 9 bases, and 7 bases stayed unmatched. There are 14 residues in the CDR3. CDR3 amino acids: CASSYTRTGWPQHF. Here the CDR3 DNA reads TGTGCCAGCAGTTACACCCGGACAGGCTGGCCCCAGCATTTT.

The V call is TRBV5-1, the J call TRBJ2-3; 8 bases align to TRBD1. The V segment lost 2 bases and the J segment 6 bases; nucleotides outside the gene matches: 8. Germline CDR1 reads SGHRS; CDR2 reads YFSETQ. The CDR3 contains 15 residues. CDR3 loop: CASSFGNRGADTQYF. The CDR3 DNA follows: TGCGCCAGCAGCTTCGGAAACAGGGGGGCGGATACGCAGTATTTT.

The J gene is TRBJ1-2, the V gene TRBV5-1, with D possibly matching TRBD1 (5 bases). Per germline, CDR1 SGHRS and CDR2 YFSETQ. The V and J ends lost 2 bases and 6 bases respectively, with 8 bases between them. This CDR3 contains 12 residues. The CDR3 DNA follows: TGCGCCAGCAGCTTTCAGGGAGATGGCTACACCTTC. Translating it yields CASSFQGDGYTF.

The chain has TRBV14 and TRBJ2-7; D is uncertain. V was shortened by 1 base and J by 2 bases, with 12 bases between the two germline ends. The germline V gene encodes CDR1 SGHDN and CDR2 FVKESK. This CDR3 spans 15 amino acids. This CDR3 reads CASSQAVALPYEQYF. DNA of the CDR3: TGTGCCAGCAGCCAAGCGGTGGCCTTACCCTACGAGCAGTACTTC.

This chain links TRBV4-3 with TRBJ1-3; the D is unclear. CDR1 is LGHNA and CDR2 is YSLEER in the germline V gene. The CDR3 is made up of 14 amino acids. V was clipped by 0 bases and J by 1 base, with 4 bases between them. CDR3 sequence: CASSQEGSGNTIYF. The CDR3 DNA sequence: TGCGCCAGCAGCCAAGAGGGGTCTGGAAACACCATATATTTT.

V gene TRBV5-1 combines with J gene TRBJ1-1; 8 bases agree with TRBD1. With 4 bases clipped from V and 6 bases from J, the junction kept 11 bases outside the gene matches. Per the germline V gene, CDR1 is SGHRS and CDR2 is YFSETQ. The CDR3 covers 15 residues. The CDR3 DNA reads TGCGCCAGCAGCCCCCGAACAGGGGGGTCGGCTGAAGCTTTCTTT. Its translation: CASSPRTGGSAEAFF.

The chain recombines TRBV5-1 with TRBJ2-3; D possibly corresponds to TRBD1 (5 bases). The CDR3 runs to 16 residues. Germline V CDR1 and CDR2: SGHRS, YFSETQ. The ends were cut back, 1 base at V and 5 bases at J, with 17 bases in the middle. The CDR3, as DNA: TGCGCCAGCAGCTTGTTATTAGGAGAGCAGGGAGATACGCAGTATTTT. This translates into CASSLLLGEQGDTQYF. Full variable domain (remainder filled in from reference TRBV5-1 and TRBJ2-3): KAGVTQTPRYLIKTRGQQVTLSCSPISGHRSVSWYQQTPGQGLQFLFEYFSETQRNKGNFPGRFSGRQFSNSRSEMNVSTLELGDSALYLCASSLLLGEQGDTQYFGPGTRLTVL.

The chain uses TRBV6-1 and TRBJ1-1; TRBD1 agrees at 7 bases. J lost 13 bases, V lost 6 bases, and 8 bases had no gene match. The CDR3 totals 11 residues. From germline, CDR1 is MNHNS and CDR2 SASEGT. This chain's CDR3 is CASSRGLRVFF. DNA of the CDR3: TGTGCCAGCAGCAGGGGGTTGAGGGTTTTCTTT.